The clone carrying this TCR beta chain is a singleton in its sample. Its cognate antigen is unknown. Trimming left V 3 bases short and J 4 bases short, with 15 bases between. The CDR3 runs to 15 residues. Germline loops: CDR1 MNHEY, CDR2 SMNVEV (reference sequence). The data were taken from a study of a mutant IDH1 vaccine in newly diagnosed glioma. Overall study: Vaccine administration was initiated 4-6 weeks following radiotherapy alone, or with temozolomide cycles. Most patients had received both radiotherapy and temozolomide, the prior options being radiotherapy, temozolomide, or both. The sex distribution of treated patients was about 62% male and roughly 40% female, with a mean age of around 40 years.

Documented time point: week 23, last vaccination. Each vaccine dose was 300 ug of mutant IDH1 20-mer peptide, with topical imiquimod. Repertoires were generated with immunoSEQ multiplex PCR, while TCRdb's copy carries only in-frame clones and drops some. Among fewer than 45,000 clones, about 78% were seen once, and the ten largest hold around 6.6%. The source material was PBMCs, sampled from a glioma patient whose treatment included an IDH1 peptide vaccine. The receptor comes from a woman aged 40 to 50 with glioma. Some clones in this sample may be carry-over from other donors' samples. The chain links TRBV27 to TRBJ1-2; weak D call: TRBD1 (5 bases). CDR3 nucleotides: TGTGCCAGCAGTTTTGGGACGGGTTCGGGCTATGGCTACACCTTC. Residues: CASSFGTGSGYGYTF.